This T cell receptor (beta chain) was identified in a study of blood T cell repertoires in COVID-19. The overall study: Acute and convalescent COVID-19 specimens originated in the United States, Italy and Spain. PBMCs, B-cell-depleted T cells, or T cells were the source of the cDNA or gDNA that made up the material.

Under the authors' procedure: Amplification of reference gene primers provided the estimated nucleated cell counts. Assay used: immunoSEQ multiplex PCR; TCRdb lists only in-frame clones, some missing. The V and J calls and clone size are taken from that table; D and trimming were inferred from the DNA. The table records 55,000 to 65,000 clones, roughly four fifths of them present only once. The TCR sequence derives from a man in his 60s with acute or convalescent COVID-19. The sequencing sample was made of peripheral blood.

The CDR3: CATSREQHYGYTF. CDR3 DNA: TGTGCCACCAGCAGGGAGCAGCACTATGGCTACACCTTC. V usage is TRBV15 and J usage is TRBJ1-2; D is unclear. Germline V gene sequence: CDR1 LNHNV, CDR2 YYDKDF (reference sequence). This CDR3 comprises 13 residues. V lost 3 bases and J 3 bases, leaving 8 bases between the germline ends.